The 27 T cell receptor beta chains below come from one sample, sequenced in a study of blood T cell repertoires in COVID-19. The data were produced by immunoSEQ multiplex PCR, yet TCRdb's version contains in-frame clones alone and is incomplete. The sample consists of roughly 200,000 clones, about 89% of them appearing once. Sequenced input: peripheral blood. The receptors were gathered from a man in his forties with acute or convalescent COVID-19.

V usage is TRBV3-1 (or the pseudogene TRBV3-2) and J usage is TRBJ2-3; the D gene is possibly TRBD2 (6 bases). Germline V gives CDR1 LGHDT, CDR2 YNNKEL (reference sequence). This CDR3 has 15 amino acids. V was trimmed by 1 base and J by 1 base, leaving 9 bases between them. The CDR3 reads CASSQGRGRTDTQYF. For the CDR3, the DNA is TGTGCCAGCAGCCAAGGGCGGGGCCGCACAGATACGCAGTATTTT.

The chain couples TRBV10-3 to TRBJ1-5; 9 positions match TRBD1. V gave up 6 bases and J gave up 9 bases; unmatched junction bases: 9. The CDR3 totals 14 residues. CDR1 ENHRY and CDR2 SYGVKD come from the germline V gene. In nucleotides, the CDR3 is TGTGCCATCAGCCGACAGGGGGACACCTCGCCCCAGCATTTT. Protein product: CAISRQGDTSPQHF.

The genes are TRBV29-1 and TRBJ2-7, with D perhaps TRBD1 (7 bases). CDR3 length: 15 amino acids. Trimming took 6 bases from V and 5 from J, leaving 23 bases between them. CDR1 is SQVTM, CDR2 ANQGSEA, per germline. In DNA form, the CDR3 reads TGCAGCGTGGGGGGTAGACAGGGTATAGTACACGAGCAGTACTTC. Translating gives CSVGGRQGIVHEQYF.

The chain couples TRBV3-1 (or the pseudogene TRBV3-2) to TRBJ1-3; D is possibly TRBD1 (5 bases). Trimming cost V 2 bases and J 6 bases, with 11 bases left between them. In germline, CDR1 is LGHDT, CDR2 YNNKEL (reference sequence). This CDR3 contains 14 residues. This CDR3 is CASSQTGRENTIYF. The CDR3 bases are TGTGCCAGCAGCCAAACAGGACGTGAAAACACCATATATTTT.

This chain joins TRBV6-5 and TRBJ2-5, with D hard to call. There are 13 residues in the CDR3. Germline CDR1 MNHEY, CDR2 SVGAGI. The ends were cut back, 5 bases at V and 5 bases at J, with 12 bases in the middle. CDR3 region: CASSKLTRETQYF. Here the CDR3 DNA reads TGTGCCAGCAGTAAACTGACGCGGGAGACCCAGTACTTC.

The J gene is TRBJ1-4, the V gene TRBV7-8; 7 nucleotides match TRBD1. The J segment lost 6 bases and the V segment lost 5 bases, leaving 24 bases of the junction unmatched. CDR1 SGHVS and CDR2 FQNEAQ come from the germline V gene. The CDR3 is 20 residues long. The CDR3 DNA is TGTGCCAGCAGCCCCATAGGGGAGATGACAGGGTATGACCTTGATGAAAAACTGTTTTTT. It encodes CASSPIGEMTGYDLDEKLFF.

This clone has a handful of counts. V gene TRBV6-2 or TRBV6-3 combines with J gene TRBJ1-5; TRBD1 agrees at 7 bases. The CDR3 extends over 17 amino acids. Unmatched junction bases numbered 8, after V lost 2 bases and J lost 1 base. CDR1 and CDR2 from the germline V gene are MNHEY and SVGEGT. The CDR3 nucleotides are TGTGCCAGCAGTTACCCGACAGGGTTCACGAGCAATCAGCCCCAGCATTTT. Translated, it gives CASSYPTGFTSNQPQHF.

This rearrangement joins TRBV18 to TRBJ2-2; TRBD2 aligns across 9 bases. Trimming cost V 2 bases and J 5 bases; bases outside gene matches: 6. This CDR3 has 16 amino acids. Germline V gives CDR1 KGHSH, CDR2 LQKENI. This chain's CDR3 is CASSPRPGLATGELFF. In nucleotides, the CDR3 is TGTGCCAGCTCACCAAGACCGGGACTAGCAACCGGGGAGCTGTTTTTT.

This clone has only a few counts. CDR3 nucleotide sequence: TGTGCCTGGACACAGCTCTCAACGGAGCTGTTTTTT. It encodes CAWTQLSTELFF. The chain links TRBV30 to TRBJ2-2; D ambiguous. The germline V gene has CDR1 GTSNPN and CDR2 SVGIG (reference sequence). The length of the CDR3 is 12 residues. The ends were cut back, 4 bases at V and 10 bases at J, with 13 bases in the middle.

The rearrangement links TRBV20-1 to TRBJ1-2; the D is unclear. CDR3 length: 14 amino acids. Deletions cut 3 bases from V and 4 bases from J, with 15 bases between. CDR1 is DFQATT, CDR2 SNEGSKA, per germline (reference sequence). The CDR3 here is CSASPRGYFYGYTF. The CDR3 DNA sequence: TGCAGTGCTAGTCCTCGAGGTTACTTCTATGGCTACACCTTC.

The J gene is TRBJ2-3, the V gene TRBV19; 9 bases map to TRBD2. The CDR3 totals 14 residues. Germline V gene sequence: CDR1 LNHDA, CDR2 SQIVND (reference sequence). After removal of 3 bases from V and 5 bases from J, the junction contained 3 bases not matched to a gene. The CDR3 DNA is TGTGCCAGTAGTATCGGAGCGGGGGGAGATACGCAGTATTTT. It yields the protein CASSIGAGGDTQYF.

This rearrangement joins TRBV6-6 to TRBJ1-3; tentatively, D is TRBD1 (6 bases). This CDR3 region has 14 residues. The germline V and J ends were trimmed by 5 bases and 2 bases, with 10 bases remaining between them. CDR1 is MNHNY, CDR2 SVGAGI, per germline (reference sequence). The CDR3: CASSHRVTGNTIYF. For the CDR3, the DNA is TGTGCCAGCAGTCACAGGGTTACTGGAAACACCATATATTTT.

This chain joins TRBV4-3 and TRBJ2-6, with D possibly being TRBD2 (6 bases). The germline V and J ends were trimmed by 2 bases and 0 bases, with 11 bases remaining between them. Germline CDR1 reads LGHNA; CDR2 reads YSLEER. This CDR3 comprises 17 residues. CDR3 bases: TGCGCCAGCAGCCAACCGGGACTGCTCTCTGGGGCCAACGTCCTGACTTTC. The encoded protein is CASSQPGLLSGANVLTF.

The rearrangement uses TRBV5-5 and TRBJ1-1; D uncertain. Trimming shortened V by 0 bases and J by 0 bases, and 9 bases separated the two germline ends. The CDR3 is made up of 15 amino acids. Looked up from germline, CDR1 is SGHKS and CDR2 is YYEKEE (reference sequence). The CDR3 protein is CASSLARDVNTEAFF. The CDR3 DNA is TGTGCCAGCAGCTTGGCCCGGGATGTGAACACTGAAGCTTTCTTT. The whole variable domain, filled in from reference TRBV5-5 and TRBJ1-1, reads DAGVTQSPTHLIKTRGQQVTLRCSPISGHKSVSWYQQVLGQGPQFIFQYYEKEERGRGNFPDRFSARQFPNYSSELNVNALLLGDSALYLCASSLARDVNTEAFFGQGTRLTVV.

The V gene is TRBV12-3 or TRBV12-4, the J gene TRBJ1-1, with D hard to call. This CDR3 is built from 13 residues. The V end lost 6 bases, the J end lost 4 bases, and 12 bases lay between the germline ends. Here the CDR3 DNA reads TGTGCCAGCAGACGCTCCTCGGGCACTGAAGCTTTCTTT. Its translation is CASRRSSGTEAFF.

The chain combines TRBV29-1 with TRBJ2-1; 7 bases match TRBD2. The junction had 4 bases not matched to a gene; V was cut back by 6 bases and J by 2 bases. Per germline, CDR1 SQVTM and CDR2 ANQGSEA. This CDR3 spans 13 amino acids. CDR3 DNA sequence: TGCAGCGTCGGACTAGTGACCTACAATGAGCAGTTCTTC. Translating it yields CSVGLVTYNEQFF.

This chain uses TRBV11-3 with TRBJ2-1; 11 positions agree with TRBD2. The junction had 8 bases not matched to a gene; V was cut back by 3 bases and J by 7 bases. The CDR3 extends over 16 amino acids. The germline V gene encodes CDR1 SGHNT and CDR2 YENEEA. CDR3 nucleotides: TGTGCCAGCAGCTTGGGTAGCGGGGGGGCCAAGAATGAGCAGTTCTTC. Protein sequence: CASSLGSGGAKNEQFF. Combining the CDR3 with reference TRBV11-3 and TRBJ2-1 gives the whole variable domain EAGVVQSPRYKIIEKKQPVAFWCNPISGHNTLYWYLQNLGQGPELLIRYENEEAVDDSQLPKDRFSAERLKGVDSTLKIQPAELGDSAVYLCASSLGSGGAKNEQFFGPGTRLTVL.

The CDR3: CASSFGLRLGNTEAFF. CDR3 nucleotide sequence: TGTGCCAGCAGCTTCGGTCTGAGGCTTGGGAACACTGAAGCTTTCTTT. The rearrangement joins TRBV11-2 to TRBJ1-1; D not certain. V was cut by 3 bases and J by 1 base, with 15 bases left in between. Germline CDR1 and CDR2: SGHAT and FQNNGV. CDR3 length: 16 residues.

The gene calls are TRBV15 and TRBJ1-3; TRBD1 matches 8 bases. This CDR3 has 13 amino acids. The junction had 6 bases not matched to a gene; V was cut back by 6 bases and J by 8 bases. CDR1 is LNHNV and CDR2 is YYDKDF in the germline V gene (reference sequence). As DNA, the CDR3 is TGTGCCACCAGGGCGACAGGGGCGGACACCATATATTTT. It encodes CATRATGADTIYF.

In DNA form, the CDR3 reads TGCGCCAGCAGCTTGGCACGGGGGGCCTACGAGCAGTACTTC. It encodes CASSLARGAYEQYF. This sequence joins TRBV5-1 and TRBJ2-7, with 7 nucleotides matching TRBD2. Germline V lookup: CDR1 SGHRS, CDR2 YFSETQ. Trimming took 0 bases from V and 2 from J; bases not matched to a gene: 2. This CDR3 comprises 14 residues.

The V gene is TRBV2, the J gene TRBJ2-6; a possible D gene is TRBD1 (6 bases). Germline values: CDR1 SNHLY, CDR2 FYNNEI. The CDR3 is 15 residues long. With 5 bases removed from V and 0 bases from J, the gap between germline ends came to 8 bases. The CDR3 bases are TGTGCCAGCAGTTACAGGGCCTCTGGGGCCAACGTCCTGACTTTC. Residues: CASSYRASGANVLTF.

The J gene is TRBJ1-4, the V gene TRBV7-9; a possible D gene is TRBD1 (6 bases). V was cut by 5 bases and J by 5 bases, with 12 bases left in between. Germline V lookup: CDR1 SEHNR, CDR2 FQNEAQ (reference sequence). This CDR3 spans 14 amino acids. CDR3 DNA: TGTGCCAGCAGCGACGCTACAGGGAATGAAAAACTGTTTTTT. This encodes CASSDATGNEKLFF.

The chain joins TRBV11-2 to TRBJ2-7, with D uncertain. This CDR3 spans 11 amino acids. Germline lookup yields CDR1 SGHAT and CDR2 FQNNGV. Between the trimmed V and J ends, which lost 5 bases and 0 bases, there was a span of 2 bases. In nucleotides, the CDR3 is TGTGCCAGCAGCCGCTCCTACGAGCAGTACTTC. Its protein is CASSRSYEQYF.

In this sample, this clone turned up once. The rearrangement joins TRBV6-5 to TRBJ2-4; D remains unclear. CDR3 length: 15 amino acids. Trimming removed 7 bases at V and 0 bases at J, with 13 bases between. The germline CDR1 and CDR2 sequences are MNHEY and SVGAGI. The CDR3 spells CASTTTVIAKNIQYF. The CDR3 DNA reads TGTGCCAGCACCACTACCGTAATAGCCAAAAACATTCAGTACTTC.

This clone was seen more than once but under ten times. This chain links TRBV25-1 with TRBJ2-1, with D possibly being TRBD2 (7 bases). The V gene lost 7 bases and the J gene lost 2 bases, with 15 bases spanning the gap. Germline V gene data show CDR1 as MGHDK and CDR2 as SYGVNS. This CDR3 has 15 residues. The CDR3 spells CASTSMGGPYNEQFF. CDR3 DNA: TGTGCCAGCACCTCAATGGGGGGGCCCTACAATGAGCAGTTCTTC.

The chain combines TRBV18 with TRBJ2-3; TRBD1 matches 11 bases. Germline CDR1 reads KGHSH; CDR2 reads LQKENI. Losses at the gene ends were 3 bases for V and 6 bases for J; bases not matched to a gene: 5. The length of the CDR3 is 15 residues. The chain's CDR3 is CASSPGQGVRDTQYF. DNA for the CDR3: TGTGCCAGCTCACCGGGACAGGGGGTTCGGGATACGCAGTATTTT.

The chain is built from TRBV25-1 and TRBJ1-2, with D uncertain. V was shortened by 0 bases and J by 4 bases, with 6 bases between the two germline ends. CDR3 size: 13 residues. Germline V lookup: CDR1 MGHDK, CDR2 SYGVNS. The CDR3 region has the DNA TGTGCCAGCAGTGAATATAGCCTCTATGGCTACACCTTC. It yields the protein CASSEYSLYGYTF.